The 5 T cell receptor beta chains below were found in one sample sequenced in a study of shared clonotypes between healthy human individuals. Here immunoSEQ multiplex PCR was the method, and the copy in TCRdb shows in-frame clones only, minus some. The sample consists of about 1 million clones, 65% to 75% of them appearing once. Input material: memory CD4+ T cells sorted from blood. Subset of the sample: CD45RA-negative fraction. The receptors stem from a man aged 18 to 30 in good health.

V gene TRBV19 combines with J gene TRBJ2-3; 7 bases are a match to TRBD1. With V trimmed by 6 bases and J by 2 bases, 8 bases remained unmatched. Germline V CDR1 and CDR2: LNHDA, SQIVND (reference sequence). The CDR3 sequence is 15 residues long. CDR3 bases: TGTGCCAGTAGCCTCCGGGACAGATTCACAGATACGCAGTATTTT. As protein: CASSLRDRFTDTQYF.

V usage is TRBV6-5 and J usage is TRBJ1-2; 7 bases agree with TRBD1. Germline CDR1 and CDR2: MNHEY and SVGAGI. J was trimmed by 7 bases and V by 5 bases; bases with no gene match: 7. This CDR3 comprises 13 residues. DNA of the CDR3: TGTGCCAGCAGTGCCGGGACAGTCTCTGGCTACACCTTC. Encoded protein: CASSAGTVSGYTF.

This clone has only a few counts. The chain employs TRBV6-5 and TRBJ1-1; D remains ambiguous. Germline V gene lookup returns CDR1 MNHEY and CDR2 SVGAGI. The CDR3 length is 13 residues. Trimming cost V 6 bases and J 0 bases, with 8 bases left between them. This CDR3 is CASRRFLNTEAFF. In DNA form, the CDR3 reads TGTGCCAGCAGAAGGTTTTTGAACACTGAAGCTTTCTTT.

The chain joins TRBV10-2 to TRBJ1-3; D not certain. Trimming shortened V by 6 bases and J by 0 bases, and 12 bases separated the two germline ends. Looked up from germline, CDR1 is WSHSY and CDR2 is SAAADI. The CDR3 totals 15 residues. This CDR3 reads CASSETAVSGNTIYF. DNA for the CDR3: TGCGCCAGCAGCGAGACCGCTGTCTCTGGAAACACCATATATTTT.

In this sample, this clone turned up once. The genes are TRBV14 and TRBJ2-1; D is possibly TRBD1 (6 bases). CDR3 length: 16 amino acids. Trimming removed 0 bases at V and 6 bases at J, with 15 bases between. Germline lookup yields CDR1 SGHDN and CDR2 FVKESK. CDR3 in amino acids: CASSQETGFVVNEQFF. Here the CDR3 DNA reads TGTGCCAGCAGCCAAGAAACAGGGTTCGTTGTCAATGAGCAGTTCTTC.